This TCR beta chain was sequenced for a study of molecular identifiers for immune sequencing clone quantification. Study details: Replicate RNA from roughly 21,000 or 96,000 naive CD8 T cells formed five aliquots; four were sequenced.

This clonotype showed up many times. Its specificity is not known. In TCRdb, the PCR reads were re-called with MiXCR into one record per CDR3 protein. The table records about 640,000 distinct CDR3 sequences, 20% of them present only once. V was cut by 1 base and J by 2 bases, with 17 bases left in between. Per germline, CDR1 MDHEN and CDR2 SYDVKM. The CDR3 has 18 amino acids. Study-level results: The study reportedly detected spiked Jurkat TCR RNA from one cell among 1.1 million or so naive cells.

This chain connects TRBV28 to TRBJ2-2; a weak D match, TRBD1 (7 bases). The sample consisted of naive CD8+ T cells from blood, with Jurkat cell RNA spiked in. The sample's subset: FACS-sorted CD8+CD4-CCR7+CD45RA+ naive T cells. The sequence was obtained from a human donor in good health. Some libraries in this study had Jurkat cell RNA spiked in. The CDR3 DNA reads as TGTGCCAGCAGTTTATTGGCGGGACAGTCCCATAACACCGGGGAGCTGTTTTTT. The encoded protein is CASSLLAGQSHNTGELFF.